The clone carrying this T cell receptor beta chain was observed once. This entry is derived from a study of cytomegalovirus exposure and HLA in healthy donors. Looking at the study overall: The approximately 110 validation repertoires used the same platform as the 666 first-cohort repertoires, a later analysis reported.

TCRdb's copy holds only in-frame clones and misses some; the assay was immunoSEQ multiplex PCR. The sample lists tens of thousands of clones, about 93% occurring once. The sequence came from a man aged 18 to 35 in good health and CMV-seropositive. Sample: PBMCs.

The CDR3 DNA reads TGTGCCTGGAGTGAGGGCAGGGGGCACAACGAGCAGTACTTC. It codes for CAWSEGRGHNEQYF. V gene TRBV30 combines with J gene TRBJ2-7; 8 bases match TRBD1. The V gene's germline CDR1 is GTSNPN and CDR2 SVGIG (reference sequence). The CDR3 is 14 residues long. V gave up 1 base and J gave up 5 bases; unmatched junction bases: 7. The full variable domain, rest sourced from reference TRBV30 and TRBJ2-7, is SQTIHQWPATLVQPVGSPLSLECTVEGTSNPNLYWYRQAAGRGLQLLFYSVGIGQISSEVPQNLSASRPQDRQFILSSKKLLLSDSGFYLCAWSEGRGHNEQYFGPGTRLTVT.